The 22 T cell receptor beta chains given below trace back to one sample, sequenced in a study of blood T cells in healthy people across ages. The second PCR ran roughly 6 to 12 cycles with a sample-barcoded 5' primer and J-beta primers. TCRdb recomputed calls from the 5' RACE reads with MiXCR, one row per CDR3 protein. The data contain about 800,000 distinct CDR3 sequences, nearly 60% of them seen just once; the ten biggest clones take up approximately 20%. Sequenced input: blood. The source is a young man in good health.

The chain carries TRBV7-2 and TRBJ2-1; maybe TRBD1 (6 bases). Trimming shortened V by 1 base and J by 6 bases, and 13 bases separated the two germline ends. The CDR3 contains 15 residues. The germline V gene encodes CDR1 SGHTA and CDR2 FQGNSA. CDR3 coding DNA: TGTGCCAGCAGCTTAGTTGGGGGCCCAGTCAATGAGCAGTTCTTC. Residues: CASSLVGGPVNEQFF.

This clonotype was seen a single time. V gene TRBV9 combines with J gene TRBJ2-1; D is possibly TRBD1 (6 bases). The germline V and J ends were trimmed by 4 bases and 1 base, with 24 bases remaining between them. CDR3 length: 19 amino acids. CDR1 and CDR2 (germline): SGDLS, YYNGEE. Written as DNA, the CDR3 is TGTGCCAGCAGCTCCCCGCCCGGGACAAGCACCCCGTCCTACAATGAGCAGTTCTTC. Translated, it gives CASSSPPGTSTPSYNEQFF.

The chain is built from TRBV21-1 and TRBJ2-1; TRBD2 was called by the table and not checked on the DNA. TRBV21-1 is a known pseudogene. This CDR3 is 12 amino acids long. The CDR3 DNA sequence: TGTGCCCTCCCCGGACTCCACAATGAGCAGTTCTTC. Translation gives CALPGLHNEQFF.

This rearrangement joins TRBV4-2 to TRBJ2-7; 7 nucleotides match TRBD1. Germline V gene sequence: CDR1 LGHNA, CDR2 YNFKEQ. This CDR3 contains 14 residues. The V gene end was trimmed by 0 bases and the J gene end by 6 bases; junction bases not matched to a gene: 5. The CDR3 spells CASSQDQGVGEQYF. CDR3 coding DNA: TGTGCCAGCAGCCAAGATCAGGGGGTCGGCGAGCAGTACTTC.

The chain combines TRBV7-9 with TRBJ2-7; D is unresolved. This CDR3 has 15 residues. The germline V gene has CDR1 SEHNR and CDR2 FQNEAQ (reference sequence). Trimming stripped 10 bases from V and 2 bases from J, with 21 bases between. This CDR3 reads CAIPTLPGSTYEQYF. In DNA, the CDR3 is TGTGCCATCCCCACCTTACCGGGCTCCACCTACGAGCAGTACTTC.

The rearrangement uses TRBV20-1 and TRBJ1-2; the D is unclear. This CDR3 spans 19 amino acids. Germline CDR1 is DFQATT and CDR2 is SNEGSKA (reference sequence). V lost 0 bases, J lost 1 base, and 24 bases lay in between. This CDR3 reads CSARDTSVALGLLNYGYTF. In DNA form, the CDR3 reads TGCAGTGCTAGAGATACATCCGTGGCGCTAGGACTCCTTAACTATGGCTACACCTTC.

This clonotype was seen more than once but under ten times. The chain links TRBV29-1 to TRBJ2-1; D is ambiguous. Germline CDR1 SQVTM, CDR2 ANQGSEA. Trimming removed 6 bases from V and 0 bases from J, with 9 bases in between. The CDR3 sequence is 13 residues long. Here the CDR3 reads CSVPTSSYNEQFF. The CDR3 DNA reads TGCAGCGTCCCGACAAGCTCCTACAATGAGCAGTTCTTC.

This clonotype was picked up a small number of times. The chain has TRBV12-3 or TRBV12-4 and TRBJ2-7; D may be TRBD1 (5 bases). V dropped 6 bases and J dropped 0 bases, with 12 bases sitting between them. The CDR3 totals 14 residues. CDR3 DNA: TGTGCCAGCAGCTACAGGCCCGTCTCCTACGAGCAGTACTTC. This sequence encodes CASSYRPVSYEQYF.

The genes are TRBV27 and TRBJ1-1, with D tentatively TRBD1 (5 bases). The CDR3 has 13 residues. The germline CDR1 and CDR2 sequences are MNHEY and SMNVEV (reference sequence). The germline V and J ends were trimmed by 6 bases and 8 bases, with 16 bases remaining between them. CDR3 bases: TGTGCCAGCAGAAGTAGACAGAGACTAGAAGCTTTCTTT. This translates into CASRSRQRLEAFF.

This chain joins TRBV3-1 and TRBJ2-1; TRBD1 matches at 7 bases. This CDR3 is 15 amino acids long. Per the germline V gene, CDR1 is LGHDT and CDR2 is YNNKEL (reference sequence). The V and J ends lost 1 base and 7 bases, in that order; junction bases with no gene match: 7. The CDR3 here is CASSQAGGFGNEQFF. For the CDR3, the DNA is TGTGCCAGCAGCCAAGCAGGGGGATTCGGAAATGAGCAGTTCTTC.

A few counts support this clonotype. The V call is TRBV20-1, the J call TRBJ1-4; D might be TRBD1 (5 bases). Germline lookup yields CDR1 DFQATT and CDR2 SNEGSKA (reference sequence). CDR3 size: 16 residues. Trimming cost V 3 bases and J 2 bases, with 16 bases left between them. CDR3 coding DNA: TGCAGTGCTAGCCAGTTCCGAGGGGCGACTAATGAAAAACTGTTTTTT. It specifies CSASQFRGATNEKLFF.

This clonotype showed up just once. This chain connects TRBV20-1 to TRBJ2-5; D perhaps matches TRBD2 (6 bases). Germline V gene data show CDR1 as DFQATT and CDR2 as SNEGSKA (reference sequence). The V end lost 4 bases, the J end lost 2 bases, and 23 bases lay between the germline ends. There are 17 residues in the CDR3. This CDR3 reads CSATRGLRRGTQETQYF. For the CDR3, the DNA is TGCAGTGCTACTCGAGGGTTACGGCGGGGTACACAAGAGACCCAGTACTTC.

The chain links TRBV2 to TRBJ2-1; 7 bases agree with TRBD2. The germline CDR1 and CDR2 sequences are SNHLY and FYNNEI. J lost 7 bases, V lost 1 base, and 4 bases had no gene match. The CDR3 loop spans 14 amino acids. DNA for the CDR3: TGTGCCAGCAGTGAAGGCCGGGGGGAAAATGAGCAGTTCTTC. Translation: CASSEGRGENEQFF.

V gene TRBV5-5 combines with J gene TRBJ2-7; D might be TRBD2 (5 bases). Per germline, CDR1 SGHKS and CDR2 YYEKEE (reference sequence). V lost 5 bases and J 4 bases, leaving 19 bases between the germline ends. This CDR3 has 15 amino acids. Written as DNA, the CDR3 is TGTGCCAGCAGAACCTGGGGAGCTCCTTTGTACGAGCAGTACTTC. Protein sequence: CASRTWGAPLYEQYF.

The chain couples TRBV7-9 to TRBJ2-1; D not resolved. CDR3 size: 14 residues. The V and J ends lost 5 bases and 8 bases respectively, with 16 bases between them. Germline V gene data show CDR1 as SEHNR and CDR2 as FQNEAQ (reference sequence). DNA of the CDR3: TGTGCCAGCAGCGCAAGTTCGACGGCCGATGAGCAGTTCTTC. Translating gives CASSASSTADEQFF.

The V and J genes are TRBV7-9 and TRBJ1-2; 8 positions match TRBD1. The CDR3 loop spans 12 amino acids. Trimming cost V 5 bases and J 12 bases; bases outside gene matches: 8. Germline loops: CDR1 SEHNR, CDR2 FQNEAQ (reference sequence). CDR3 DNA: TGTGCCAGCAGCCGTGAGGACAGGGAGGACACCTTC. It yields the protein CASSREDREDTF.

The gene calls are TRBV11-2 and TRBJ2-7; 10 nucleotides align to TRBD2. The J segment lost 1 base and the V segment lost 2 bases, leaving 11 bases of the junction unmatched. Germline V gene lookup returns CDR1 SGHAT and CDR2 FQNNGV. The CDR3 loop spans 18 amino acids. The CDR3 spells CASSLINLAGELSYEQYF. DNA of the CDR3: TGTGCCAGCAGCTTAATCAATCTAGCGGGGGAACTTTCCTACGAGCAGTACTTC.

This chain connects TRBV6-5 to TRBJ2-5, with no clear D. The CDR3 is made up of 13 amino acids. Trimming left V 5 bases short and J 5 bases short, with 12 bases between. Per germline, CDR1 MNHEY and CDR2 SVGAGI. The chain's CDR3 is CASSEYRRETQYF. As DNA, the CDR3 is TGTGCCAGCAGTGAGTACAGAAGGGAGACCCAGTACTTC.

This chain connects TRBV20-1 to TRBJ2-4, with 11 bases that match TRBD2. The J call may be wrong; the DNA end is better matched by TRBJ2-7. The CDR3 loop spans 13 amino acids. Looked up from germline, CDR1 is DFQATT and CDR2 is SNEGSKA (reference sequence). The CDR3 loop is CSANIAGGDEQYF. Written as DNA, the CDR3 is TGCAGTGCTAATATAGCGGGGGGGGACGAGCAGTACTTC.

This chain connects TRBV7-2 to TRBJ2-2; D not resolved. CDR1 and CDR2 (germline): SGHTA, FQGNSA. The length of the CDR3 is 15 residues. The germline V and J ends were trimmed by 3 bases and 5 bases, with 13 bases remaining between them. For the CDR3, the DNA is TGTGCCAGCAGCTTGTTGTCCGGGTATACCGGGGAGCTGTTTTTT. It yields the protein CASSLLSGYTGELFF.

In this sample, this clonotype turned up a few times. V gene TRBV10-3 combines with J gene TRBJ2-3; 7 bases agree with TRBD2. Germline V lookup: CDR1 ENHRY, CDR2 SYGVKD. The trim removed 3 bases at V and 3 bases at J, leaving 3 bases unmatched. CDR3 size: 14 residues. CDR3 sequence reads: CAISDGGRTDTQYF. The CDR3, as DNA: TGTGCCATCAGTGACGGGGGGAGGACAGATACGCAGTATTTT.

This clonotype came up a few times. The rearrangement links TRBV5-1 to TRBJ2-7, with 7 positions matching TRBD1. CDR1 is SGHRS and CDR2 is YFSETQ in the germline V gene. V was clipped by 0 bases and J by 2 bases; unmatched bases: 5. The CDR3 consists of 15 residues. The CDR3 DNA reads as TGCGCCAGCAGCTTGGCCGGGACAGCCCCCTACGAGCAGTACTTC. This sequence encodes CASSLAGTAPYEQYF.